This TCR beta chain derives from a study of T cell changes during pregnancy in multiple sclerosis. Sequenced by immunoSEQ multiplex PCR; TCRdb stores in-frame clones only, minus some. Of tens of thousands of clones listed, 92% are singletons. Germline V gives CDR1 LNHNV, CDR2 YYDKDF (reference sequence). CDR3 size: 14 residues. V lost 3 bases and J lost 7; bases outside the gene matches: 2. The specimen was peripheral blood, collected after pregnancy. This chain uses TRBV15 with TRBJ2-1; 11 nucleotides align to TRBD1. This sequence originates from a female donor in good health, enrolled as a control in a pregnancy study. The CDR3 coding sequence is TGTGCCACCAGCAGGGACAGGGGGCGGAATGAGCAGTTCTTC. The encoded protein is CATSRDRGRNEQFF.